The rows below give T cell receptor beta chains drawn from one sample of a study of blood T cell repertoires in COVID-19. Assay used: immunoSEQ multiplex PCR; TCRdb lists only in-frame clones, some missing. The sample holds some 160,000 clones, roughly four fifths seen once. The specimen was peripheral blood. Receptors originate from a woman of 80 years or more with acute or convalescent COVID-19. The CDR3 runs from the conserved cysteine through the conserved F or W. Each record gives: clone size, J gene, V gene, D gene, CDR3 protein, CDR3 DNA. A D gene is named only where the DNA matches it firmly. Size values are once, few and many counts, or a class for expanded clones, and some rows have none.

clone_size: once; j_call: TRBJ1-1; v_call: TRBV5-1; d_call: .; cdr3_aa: CASSPQQGTEAFF; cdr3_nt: TGCGCCAGCAGCCCGCAACAGGGCACTGAAGCTTTCTTT
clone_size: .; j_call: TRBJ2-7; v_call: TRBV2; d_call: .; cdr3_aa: CASNGIFYEQYF; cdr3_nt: TGTGCCAGCAATGGCATCTTTTACGAGCAGTACTTC
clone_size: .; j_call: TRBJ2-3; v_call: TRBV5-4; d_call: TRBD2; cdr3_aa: CASSPETSSDTQYF; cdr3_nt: TGTGCCAGCAGCCCCGAGACTAGCTCAGATACGCAGTATTTT
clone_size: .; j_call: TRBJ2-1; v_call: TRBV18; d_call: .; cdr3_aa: CASSPPNGNEQFF; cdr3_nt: TGTGCCAGCTCACCACCGAACGGCAATGAGCAGTTCTTC
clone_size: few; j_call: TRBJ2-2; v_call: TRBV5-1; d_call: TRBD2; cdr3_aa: CASSLASGGSNTGELFF; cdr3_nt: TGCGCCAGCAGCTTGGCCAGCGGGGGGTCGAACACCGGGGAGCTGTTTTTT
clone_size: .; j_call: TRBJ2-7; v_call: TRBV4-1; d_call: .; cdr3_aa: CASSPLGSSYEQYF; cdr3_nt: TGCGCCAGCAGCCCCCTGGGCAGCAGTTACGAGCAGTACTTC
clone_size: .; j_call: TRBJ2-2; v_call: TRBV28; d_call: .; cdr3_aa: CASSPAGPNTGELFF; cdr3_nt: TGTGCCAGCAGCCCCGCGGGGCCGAACACCGGGGAGCTGTTTTTT
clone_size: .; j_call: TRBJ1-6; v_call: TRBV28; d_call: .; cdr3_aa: CASLSSSYNSPLHF; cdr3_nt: TGTGCCTCCTTGAGTAGCTCCTATAATTCACCCCTCCACTTT
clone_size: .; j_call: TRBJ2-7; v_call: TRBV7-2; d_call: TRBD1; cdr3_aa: CASSRDRNSYEQYF; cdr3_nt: TGTGCCAGCAGCCGGGACAGGAATTCCTACGAGCAGTACTTC
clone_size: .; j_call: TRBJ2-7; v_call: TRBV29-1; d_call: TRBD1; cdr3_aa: CSVRTGGSSYEQYF; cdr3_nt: TGCAGCGTGAGGACAGGCGGAAGCTCCTACGAGCAGTACTTC